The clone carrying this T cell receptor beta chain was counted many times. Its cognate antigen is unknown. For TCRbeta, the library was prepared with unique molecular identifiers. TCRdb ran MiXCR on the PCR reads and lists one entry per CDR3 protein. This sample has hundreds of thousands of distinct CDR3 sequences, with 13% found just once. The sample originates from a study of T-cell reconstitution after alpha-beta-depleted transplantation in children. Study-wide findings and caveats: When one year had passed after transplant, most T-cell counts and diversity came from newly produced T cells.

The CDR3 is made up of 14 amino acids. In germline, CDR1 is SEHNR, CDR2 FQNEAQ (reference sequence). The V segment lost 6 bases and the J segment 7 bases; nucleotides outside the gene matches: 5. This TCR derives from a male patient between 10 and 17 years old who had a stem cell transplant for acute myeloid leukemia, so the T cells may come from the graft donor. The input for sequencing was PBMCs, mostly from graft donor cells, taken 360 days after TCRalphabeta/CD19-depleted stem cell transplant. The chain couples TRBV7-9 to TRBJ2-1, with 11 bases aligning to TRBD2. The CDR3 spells CASSRTSGSNEQFF. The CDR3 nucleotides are TGTGCCAGCAGTCGAACTAGCGGGAGTAATGAGCAGTTCTTC.